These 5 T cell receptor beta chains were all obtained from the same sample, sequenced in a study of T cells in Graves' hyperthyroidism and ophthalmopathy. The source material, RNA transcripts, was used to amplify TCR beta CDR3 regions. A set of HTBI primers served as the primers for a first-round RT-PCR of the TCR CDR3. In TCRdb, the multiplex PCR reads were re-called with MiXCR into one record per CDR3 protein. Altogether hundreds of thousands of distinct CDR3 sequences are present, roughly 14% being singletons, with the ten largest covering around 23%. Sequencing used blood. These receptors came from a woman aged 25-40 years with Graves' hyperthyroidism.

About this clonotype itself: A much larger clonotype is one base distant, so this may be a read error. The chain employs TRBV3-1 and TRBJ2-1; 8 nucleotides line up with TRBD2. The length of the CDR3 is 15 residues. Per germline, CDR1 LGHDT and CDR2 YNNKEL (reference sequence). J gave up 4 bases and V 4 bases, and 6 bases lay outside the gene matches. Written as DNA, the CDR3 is TGTGCCAGCAGCCCCCGGGCTAGCGGGTACAATGAGCAGTTCTTC. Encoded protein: CASSPRASGYNEQFF.

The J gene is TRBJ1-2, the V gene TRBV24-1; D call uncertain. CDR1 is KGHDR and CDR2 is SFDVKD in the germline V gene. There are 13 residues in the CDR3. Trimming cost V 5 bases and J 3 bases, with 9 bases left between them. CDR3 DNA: TGTGCCACCAGTGTGCGGGCGGACTATGGCTACACCTTC. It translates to CATSVRADYGYTF.

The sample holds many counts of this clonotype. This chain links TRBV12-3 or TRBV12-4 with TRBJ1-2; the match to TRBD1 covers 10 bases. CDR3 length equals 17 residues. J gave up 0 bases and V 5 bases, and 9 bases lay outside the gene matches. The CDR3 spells CASSGGTGDGTNYGYTF. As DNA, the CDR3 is TGTGCCAGCAGTGGCGGGACAGGGGATGGGACTAACTATGGCTACACCTTC.

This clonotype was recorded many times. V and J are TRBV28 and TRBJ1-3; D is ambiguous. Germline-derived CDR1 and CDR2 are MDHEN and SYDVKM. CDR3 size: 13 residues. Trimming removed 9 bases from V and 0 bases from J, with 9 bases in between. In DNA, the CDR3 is TGTGCCAGTCTCACGACCTCTGGAAACACCATATATTTT. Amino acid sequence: CASLTTSGNTIYF.

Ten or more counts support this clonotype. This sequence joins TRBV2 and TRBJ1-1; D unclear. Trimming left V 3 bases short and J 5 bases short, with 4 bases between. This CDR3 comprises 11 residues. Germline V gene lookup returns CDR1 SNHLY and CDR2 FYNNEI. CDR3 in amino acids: CASSEKTEAFF. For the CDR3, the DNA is TGTGCCAGCAGTGAGAAAACTGAAGCTTTCTTT.